This TCR beta chain comes out of a study of shared clonotypes between healthy human individuals. Overall study: The plates for each donor numbered three CD4 naive, three CD4 memory, two CD8 naive and one CD8 memory.

V was shortened by 5 bases and J by 4 bases, with 13 bases between the two germline ends. This CDR3 comprises 13 residues. The germline gives CDR1 SGHNT, CDR2 YYREEE (reference sequence). Measured with immunoSEQ multiplex PCR; TCRdb has only the in-frame clones, and not every one. The table records 630,000 or so clones, more than 95% of them present only once. Terminally differentiated effector memory CD45RA+ cells were left out of the naive CD8 fraction, which was CD45RO-negative and positively selected for CCR7. Sample: naive CD8+ T cells sorted from blood. The source of this sequence is a man under 40 in good health. The rearrangement joins TRBV5-4 to TRBJ2-7; a possible D gene is TRBD1 (5 bases). Written as DNA, the CDR3 is TGTGCCAGCAGAGGGGCCCCGGCTTACGAGCAGTACTTC. Protein: CASRGAPAYEQYF. Drawing the rest from reference TRBV5-4 and TRBJ2-7, the complete variable domain is ETGVTQSPTHLIKTRGQQVTLRCSSQSGHNTVSWYQQALGQGPQFIFQYYREEENGRGNFPPRFSGLQFPNYSSELNVNALELDDSALYLCASRGAPAYEQYFGPGTRLTVT.